This passage covers 6 T cell receptor beta chains from one sample sequenced in a study of blood T cell repertoires in COVID-19. Libraries were prepared by immunoSEQ multiplex PCR; TCRdb keeps only in-frame clonotypes and omits some of them. The sample lists around 260,000 clones; roughly 92% were seen once. Source material: peripheral blood. All receptors come from a woman aged 25 to 39 with COVID-19, enrolled during active disease.

The DNA of the CDR3 is TGCGCCAGCAGCGAACCCGACAGGCCCAGCTATGGCTACACCTTC. It yields the protein CASSEPDRPSYGYTF. The V and J genes are TRBV5-1 and TRBJ1-2; maybe TRBD1 (6 bases). The CDR3 length is 15 residues. Germline values: CDR1 SGHRS, CDR2 YFSETQ. V lost 4 bases, J lost 4 bases, and 17 bases lay in between.

The count of this clone is one. The genes are TRBV3-1 (or the pseudogene TRBV3-2) and TRBJ2-5, with 10 nucleotides matching TRBD1. J gave up 2 bases and V 10 bases, and 4 bases lay outside the gene matches. The CDR3 is 13 residues long. Germline CDR1 is LGHDT and CDR2 is YNNKEL (reference sequence). The CDR3 here is CATLGQGQETQYF. As DNA, the CDR3 is TGTGCCACCCTGGGACAGGGGCAAGAGACCCAGTACTTC.

CDR3: CAWSVLAGETQYF. The CDR3 bases are TGTGCCTGGAGTGTACTAGCAGGGGAGACCCAGTACTTC. The chain employs TRBV30 and TRBJ2-5, with a weak D call TRBD2 (6 bases). CDR1 is GTSNPN, CDR2 SVGIG, per germline (reference sequence). Trimming shortened V by 0 bases and J by 5 bases, and 10 bases separated the two germline ends. This CDR3 comprises 13 residues.

The rearrangement uses TRBV10-3 and TRBJ1-1; TRBD1 matches at 7 bases. V shed 3 bases, J shed 3 bases, and the junction held 7 bases outside the gene matches. The germline V gene has CDR1 ENHRY and CDR2 SYGVKD. CDR3 length: 15 amino acids. The CDR3, as DNA: TGTGCCATCAGTGAAAAAAACACAGGGGACACTGAAGCTTTCTTT. Translating it yields CAISEKNTGDTEAFF.

The rearrangement links TRBV3-1 (or the pseudogene TRBV3-2) to TRBJ2-2; D possibly corresponds to TRBD1 (6 bases). Germline CDR1 reads LGHDT; CDR2 reads YNNKEL (reference sequence). V dropped 4 bases and J dropped 7 bases, with 19 bases sitting between them. CDR3 length: 16 amino acids. As DNA, the CDR3 is TGTGCCAGCAGCCGAAGTACGCCAGGGGTATACGGGGAGCTGTTTTTT. It specifies CASSRSTPGVYGELFF.

The CDR3 coding sequence is TGCGCCAGCAGGCCCTACCGTCAACAGCAGAACACTGAAGCTTTCTTT. Translation: CASRPYRQQQNTEAFF. V usage is TRBV5-1 and J usage is TRBJ1-1; unclear D gene. V gave up 5 bases and J gave up 1 base, with 18 bases separating them. Germline V gives CDR1 SGHRS, CDR2 YFSETQ. CDR3 length: 16 amino acids.